A single sample is the source of the 32 T cell receptor beta chains below, sequenced in a study of blood T cell repertoires in COVID-19. Clones were sequenced by immunoSEQ multiplex PCR, and TCRdb holds only the in-frame ones, with some missing. This sample yields around 350,000 clones, of which around 86% are seen a single time; 3% belongs to the top ten. The sequencing input was peripheral blood. The receptors shown here come from a human donor in a cohort sampled during active COVID-19.

This clone occurred once. The chain is built from TRBV4-1 and TRBJ2-7; 8 bases line up with TRBD1. Germline lookup yields CDR1 MGHRA and CDR2 YSYEKL. This CDR3 spans 16 amino acids. V gave up 1 base and J gave up 3 bases; unmatched junction bases: 8. CDR3 in DNA: TGCGCCAGCAGCCAAGCAGGACAGGGTTTTGTCTACGAGCAGTACTTC. Residues: CASSQAGQGFVYEQYF.

The V gene is TRBV3-1 (or the pseudogene TRBV3-2), the J gene TRBJ1-2, with a weak D call TRBD1 (5 bases). This CDR3 region has 14 residues. The germline gives CDR1 LGHDT, CDR2 YNNKEL (reference sequence). V dropped 1 base and J dropped 3 bases, with 9 bases sitting between them. The DNA of the CDR3 is TGTGCCAGCAGCCAAGGGCGACAGCACTATGGCTACACCTTC. It codes for CASSQGRQHYGYTF.

This chain joins TRBV28 and TRBJ2-2, with 8 bases lining up with TRBD1. The junction had 4 bases not matched to a gene; V was cut back by 3 bases and J by 1 base. Per germline, CDR1 MDHEN and CDR2 SYDVKM. The CDR3 length is 16 residues. CDR3 in amino acids: CASSFGQGQNTGELFF. CDR3 DNA sequence: TGTGCCAGCAGTTTCGGACAGGGCCAGAACACCGGGGAGCTGTTTTTT.

This clone showed up many times. The V gene is TRBV7-6, the J gene TRBJ2-1, with TRBD2 as a possible D gene (6 bases). The CDR3 covers 16 residues. Germline CDR1 reads SGHVS; CDR2 reads FNYEAQ. V shed 3 bases and J shed 2 bases, with 14 bases lying between them. In nucleotides, the CDR3 is TGTGCCAGCAGCTTTTCTGGCGGGGCCGCCTACAATGAGCAGTTCTTC. This translates into CASSFSGGAAYNEQFF.

On this clone itself: The identical CDR3 is also encoded by other nucleotide sequences in the sample. The V call is TRBV19, the J call TRBJ1-4; D gene unclear. The CDR3 is 13 amino acids. V dropped 3 bases and J dropped 5 bases, with 7 bases sitting between them. The germline gives CDR1 LNHDA, CDR2 SQIVND (reference sequence). CDR3 coding DNA: TGTGCCAGTAGTATTGGTCAGAATGAAAAACTGTTTTTT. Translation: CASSIGQNEKLFF.

The chain recombines TRBV5-4 with TRBJ1-5, with D unclear. This CDR3 spans 17 amino acids. V was clipped by 0 bases and J by 2 bases, with 15 bases between them. CDR1 and CDR2 (germline): SGHNT, YYREEE (reference sequence). The chain's CDR3 is CASSLAEADPGNQPQHF. In nucleotides, the CDR3 is TGTGCCAGCAGCTTGGCGGAGGCAGACCCAGGCAATCAGCCCCAGCATTTT. Using reference TRBV5-4 and TRBJ1-5 for the parts outside the CDR3, the full variable domain is ETGVTQSPTHLIKTRGQQVTLRCSSQSGHNTVSWYQQALGQGPQFIFQYYREEENGRGNFPPRFSGLQFPNYSSELNVNALELDDSALYLCASSLAEADPGNQPQHFGDGTRLSIL.

The gene calls are TRBV6-6 and TRBJ1-5; D is unresolved. The CDR3 contains 13 residues. V lost 6 bases to trimming and J lost 4 bases, with 10 bases between them. Germline V lookup: CDR1 MNHNY, CDR2 SVGAGI (reference sequence). CDR3 coding DNA: TGTGCCAGCAGCCCCCGGTCTAATCAGCCCCAGCATTTT. Its translation is CASSPRSNQPQHF.

The V and J genes are TRBV6-2 or TRBV6-3 and TRBJ2-2; TRBD1 aligns across 8 bases. With V trimmed by 2 bases and J by 3 bases, 5 bases remained unmatched. The CDR3 totals 16 residues. Germline CDR1 is MNHEY and CDR2 is SVGEGT. The CDR3 DNA reads TGTGCCAGCAGTTACAGACAGGGGTCGGACACCGGGGAGCTGTTTTTT. Protein product: CASSYRQGSDTGELFF.

This rearrangement joins TRBV7-7 to TRBJ2-2; D unresolved. The CDR3 length is 11 residues. Trimming took off 7 bases at V and 5 bases at J, with 5 bases between the two ends. Germline CDR1 and CDR2: SSHAT and FNYEAQ (reference sequence). The CDR3 loop is CASMSTGELFF. CDR3 DNA sequence: TGTGCCAGCATGAGTACCGGGGAGCTGTTTTTT. Supplemented by reference TRBV7-7 and TRBJ2-2, the full variable domain reads GAGVSQSPRYKVTKRGQDVTLRCDPISSHATLYWYQQALGQGPEFLTYFNYEAQPDKSGLPSDRFSAERPEGSISTLTIQRTEQRDSAMYRCASMSTGELFFGEGSRLTVL.

This clone was seen only a few times. J is TRBJ1-6 and V is TRBV7-8; D might be TRBD1 (5 bases). The V end was cut by 0 bases, the J end by 2 bases, with 5 bases between. CDR3 length: 15 amino acids. CDR1 is SGHVS, CDR2 FQNEAQ, per germline. The CDR3 reads CASSLATAYNSPLHF. The CDR3 DNA is TGTGCCAGCAGCTTAGCGACAGCCTATAATTCACCCCTCCACTTT.

This clone has only one observation. The chain links TRBV6-1 to TRBJ2-1; 11 bases are a match to TRBD1. Germline loops: CDR1 MNHNS, CDR2 SASEGT. This CDR3 contains 16 residues. The ends lost 2 bases at V and 6 bases at J; junction bases unmatched: 6. CDR3 sequence (DNA): TGTGCCAGCAGTGAATACCCCGGACAGGGGGCCAATGAGCAGTTCTTC. Residues: CASSEYPGQGANEQFF.

The chain combines TRBV11-2 with TRBJ1-2; TRBD1 might be the D (6 bases). V lost 2 bases and J lost 2, with 9 bases in between. The CDR3 is 14 residues long. The V gene's germline CDR1 is SGHAT and CDR2 FQNNGV. CDR3 protein: CASSLTGQNYGYTF. The CDR3 bases are TGTGCCAGCAGCTTAACAGGGCAAAACTATGGCTACACCTTC.

The V call is TRBV9, the J call TRBJ2-1; D gene ambiguous. The CDR3 loop spans 15 amino acids. Trimming left V 0 bases short and J 1 base short, with 8 bases between. Germline V gene lookup returns CDR1 SGDLS and CDR2 YYNGEE. The CDR3 region is CASSVATRSYNEQFF. The CDR3 DNA sequence: TGTGCCAGCAGCGTAGCTACGAGGTCCTACAATGAGCAGTTCTTC.

This sequence joins TRBV9 and TRBJ2-1, with a tentative D call TRBD1 (7 bases). The germline V gene encodes CDR1 SGDLS and CDR2 YYNGEE. The ends were cut back, 4 bases at V and 2 bases at J, with 22 bases in the middle. This CDR3 is built from 18 residues. The CDR3 DNA reads as TGTGCCAGCAGCCCGGCTTCAGGGGGAGGAGTAACCTACAATGAGCAGTTCTTC. Translation: CASSPASGGGVTYNEQFF.

The chain has TRBV7-3 and TRBJ2-1, with D unresolved. Deletions cut 0 bases from V and 0 bases from J, with 6 bases between. CDR3 size: 15 residues. CDR1 SGHTA and CDR2 FQGTGA come from the germline V gene. The CDR3 region is CASSLTHSSYNEQFF. The CDR3 DNA is TGTGCCAGCAGCTTAACCCACTCCTCCTACAATGAGCAGTTCTTC.

V usage is TRBV19 and J usage is TRBJ1-3; D unresolved. The CDR3 consists of 15 residues. In germline, CDR1 is LNHDA, CDR2 SQIVND (reference sequence). Trimming shortened V by 4 bases and J by 1 base, and 11 bases separated the two germline ends. The CDR3 DNA sequence: TGTGCCAGTAGTAGGGCCGTTAGTTCTGGAAACACCATATATTTT. Translating gives CASSRAVSSGNTIYF.

This chain links TRBV18 with TRBJ2-1; TRBD2 matches 10 bases. The germline V gene has CDR1 KGHSH and CDR2 LQKENI. CDR3 size: 16 residues. J was trimmed by 4 bases and V by 3 bases; bases with no gene match: 6. The CDR3 DNA reads TGTGCCAGCTCACCTACAGTAGCGGGAGGTTACAATGAGCAGTTCTTC. Residues: CASSPTVAGGYNEQFF.

The chain has TRBV19 and TRBJ2-7; TRBD1 matches 8 bases. The CDR3 totals 15 residues. J was trimmed by 4 bases and V by 5 bases; bases with no gene match: 10. The germline V gene encodes CDR1 LNHDA and CDR2 SQIVND (reference sequence). CDR3 protein: CASSVQGDERYEQYF. Here the CDR3 DNA reads TGTGCCAGTAGTGTACAGGGGGATGAAAGGTACGAGCAGTACTTC.

The chain uses TRBV25-1 and TRBJ2-5; D is undetermined. V was pared by 4 bases and J by 4 bases, with 4 bases between. The germline gives CDR1 MGHDK, CDR2 SYGVNS. The CDR3 has 11 amino acids. The CDR3 region has the DNA TGTGCCAGCAGTGCCCTAGAGACCCAGTACTTC. This codes for CASSALETQYF.

This clone was counted a single time. The CDR3 nucleotides are TGTGCCAGCAGTCCCCGTCGAGGGACAGGTCAAGAGACCCAGTACTTC. It yields the protein CASSPRRGTGQETQYF. The chain recombines TRBV27 with TRBJ2-5; 8 nucleotides line up with TRBD1. The CDR3 loop spans 16 amino acids. J gave up 2 bases and V 5 bases, and 10 bases lay outside the gene matches. Germline assignment: CDR1 MNHEY and CDR2 SMNVEV (reference sequence).

The rearrangement joins TRBV4-2 to TRBJ1-1; possible D gene TRBD1, 6 bases. Trimming took off 4 bases at V and 7 bases at J, with 13 bases between the two ends. From germline, CDR1 is LGHNA and CDR2 YNFKEQ. This CDR3 spans 13 amino acids. As DNA, the CDR3 is TGTGCCAGCAGCCCGGGGGGCGTGAATGAAGCTTTCTTT. This gives the protein CASSPGGVNEAFF.

The chain links TRBV5-4 to TRBJ2-1; 7 bases line up with TRBD2. The germline gives CDR1 SGHNT, CDR2 YYREEE (reference sequence). V lost 0 bases, J lost 0 bases, and 0 bases stayed unmatched. The CDR3 is 15 amino acids. CDR3 loop: CASSLERGSYNEQFF. CDR3 DNA sequence: TGTGCCAGCAGCTTGGAGCGGGGCTCCTACAATGAGCAGTTCTTC. The whole variable domain, filled in from reference TRBV5-4 and TRBJ2-1, reads ETGVTQSPTHLIKTRGQQVTLRCSSQSGHNTVSWYQQALGQGPQFIFQYYREEENGRGNFPPRFSGLQFPNYSSELNVNALELDDSALYLCASSLERGSYNEQFFGPGTRLTVL.

The chain links TRBV7-2 to TRBJ2-5, with D uncertain. Per the germline V gene, CDR1 is SGHTA and CDR2 is FQGNSA. V lost 5 bases and J 5 bases, leaving 9 bases between the germline ends. The CDR3 covers 12 residues. The CDR3 sequence: CASSRRLETQYF. In DNA, the CDR3 is TGTGCCAGCAGCAGGAGACTCGAGACCCAGTACTTC.

This chain joins TRBV29-1 and TRBJ1-2; D gene ambiguous. Looked up from germline, CDR1 is SQVTM and CDR2 is ANQGSEA. Trimming removed 7 bases at V and 3 bases at J, with 24 bases between. This CDR3 region has 16 residues. The CDR3, as DNA: TGCAGCGCAGTTAACGGCGTGGGCCGAGATTACTATGGCTACACCTTC. Translated: CSAVNGVGRDYYGYTF.

The V gene is TRBV20-1, the J gene TRBJ1-6, with TRBD1 matching 7 bases. Germline V gene data show CDR1 as DFQATT and CDR2 as SNEGSKA (reference sequence). The CDR3 runs to 16 residues. Unmatched junction bases numbered 9, after V lost 3 bases and J lost 4 bases. The CDR3 bases are TGCAGTGCTAGTAGGGGGACAGCCCTTTATAATTCACCCCTCCACTTT. Residues: CSASRGTALYNSPLHF.

The genes are TRBV28 and TRBJ1-3; D may be TRBD1 (5 bases). This CDR3 is built from 17 residues. Looked up from germline, CDR1 is MDHEN and CDR2 is SYDVKM. V dropped 5 bases and J dropped 0 bases, with 17 bases sitting between them. The DNA of the CDR3 is TGTGCCAGCAGTCTTCCCGACAGACCCTCCTCTGGAAACACCATATATTTT. Protein product: CASSLPDRPSSGNTIYF.

In DNA form, the CDR3 reads TGTGCCAGCAGCTTGGGGAGACAGGGCTACGGCTACACCTTC. Its translation is CASSLGRQGYGYTF. This chain uses TRBV5-6 with TRBJ1-2, with 7 nucleotides matching TRBD1. V lost 0 bases, J lost 8 bases, and 7 bases stayed unmatched. CDR1 and CDR2 from the germline V gene are SGHDT and YYEEEE. The CDR3 sequence is 14 residues long.

This clone appeared a few times. The chain joins TRBV5-1 to TRBJ2-1; 11 bases fit TRBD2. J gave up 2 bases and V 4 bases, and 8 bases lay outside the gene matches. The V gene's germline CDR1 is SGHRS and CDR2 YFSETQ. The CDR3 is made up of 17 amino acids. The CDR3 sequence: CASSPRTSGFTYNEQFF. In nucleotides, the CDR3 is TGCGCCAGCAGCCCCAGGACTAGCGGGTTTACCTACAATGAGCAGTTCTTC.

V usage is TRBV6-1 and J usage is TRBJ2-7, with 7 bases lining up with TRBD1. This CDR3 is built from 14 residues. The J segment lost 2 bases and the V segment lost 3 bases, leaving 4 bases of the junction unmatched. Germline V CDR1 and CDR2: MNHNS, SASEGT. In DNA, the CDR3 is TGTGCCAGCAGTGACCAGGGACAGACCTACGAGCAGTACTTC. Translated: CASSDQGQTYEQYF.

This clone appeared once. The rearrangement joins TRBV5-4 to TRBJ1-2; D is possibly TRBD1 (5 bases). Trimming stripped 4 bases from V and 12 bases from J, with 19 bases between. The CDR3 is 13 residues long. Germline lookup yields CDR1 SGHNT and CDR2 YYREEE (reference sequence). In nucleotides, the CDR3 is TGTGCCAGCAGCCGCGAAGGGGTGGAGCCCGACACCTTC. This translates into CASSREGVEPDTF.

The chain recombines TRBV7-9 with TRBJ1-1, with TRBD1 as a possible D gene (5 bases). CDR1 and CDR2 (germline): SEHNR, FQNEAQ (reference sequence). With 7 bases removed from V and 0 bases from J, the gap between germline ends came to 12 bases. The CDR3 spans 14 residues. In DNA form, the CDR3 reads TGTGCCAGCACCGAACAGGCACTGAACACTGAAGCTTTCTTT. This sequence encodes CASTEQALNTEAFF.

This chain links TRBV28 with TRBJ1-2; 8 bases map to TRBD1. The CDR3 is made up of 14 amino acids. The V and J ends lost 5 bases and 2 bases, in that order; junction bases with no gene match: 4. Looked up from germline, CDR1 is MDHEN and CDR2 is SYDVKM. CDR3 nucleotides: TGTGCCAGCAGTGCAAACAGGGGGAACTATGGCTACACCTTC. Protein sequence: CASSANRGNYGYTF.